The 32 T cell receptor beta chains given below trace back to one sample, sequenced in a study of T cells in narcolepsy. Method: immunoSEQ multiplex PCR; TCRdb's copy keeps in-frame clones and lacks some. The repertoire holds fewer than 35,000 clones, about four fifths seen once, with 1.3% in the top ten. Sequenced: CD45RA- memory CD4+ T cells from PBMCs. These receptors came from a human donor with narcolepsy.

J is TRBJ1-1 and V is TRBV9; D is unresolved. Germline-derived CDR1 and CDR2 are SGDLS and YYNGEE. V was trimmed by 5 bases and J by 5 bases, leaving 13 bases between them. The CDR3 contains 13 residues. For the CDR3, the DNA is TGTGCCAGCAGACTCGATGAGAATACTGAAGCTTTCTTT. Encoded protein: CASRLDENTEAFF.

The V and J genes are TRBV27 and TRBJ2-1; D tentatively reads TRBD1 or TRBD2 (5 bases each). This CDR3 comprises 14 residues. The V end was cut by 2 bases, the J end by 9 bases, with 14 bases between. Germline values: CDR1 MNHEY, CDR2 SMNVEV (reference sequence). The CDR3 reads CASSLDRGAAEQFF. The CDR3 DNA is TGTGCCAGCAGTTTAGATAGGGGAGCCGCTGAGCAGTTCTTC.

There are a few counts of this clone. At the DNA level, this CDR3 is encoded by other sequences in the same sample as well. This sequence joins TRBV11-3 and TRBJ2-3; 14 bases fit TRBD2. There are 18 residues in the CDR3. The germline V gene encodes CDR1 SGHNT and CDR2 YENEEA. After removal of 5 bases from V and 4 bases from J, the junction contained 11 bases not matched to a gene. Here the CDR3 reads CASSLGLAGGPFSDTQYF. CDR3 DNA sequence: TGTGCCAGCAGCCTAGGACTAGCGGGGGGCCCTTTCTCAGATACGCAGTATTTT.

V and J are TRBV6-1 and TRBJ1-5, with TRBD1 as a possible D gene (6 bases). This CDR3 spans 15 amino acids. Trimming pared 3 bases from V and 2 bases from J, leaving 11 bases between. Germline V CDR1 and CDR2: MNHNS, SASEGT. Here the CDR3 reads CASSEGTRGNQPQHF. The CDR3 DNA follows: TGTGCCAGCAGTGAGGGGACAAGGGGCAATCAGCCCCAGCATTTT.

The CDR3, as DNA: TGTGCCAGCATTCGGGACAGCCAAAATTCACCCCTCCACTTT. Translated: CASIRDSQNSPLHF. The rearrangement uses TRBV2 and TRBJ1-6; the match to TRBD1 covers 7 bases. The CDR3 runs 14 residues. J was trimmed by 7 bases and V by 7 bases; bases with no gene match: 7. Germline CDR1 and CDR2: SNHLY and FYNNEI.

In this sample, this clone turned up a few times. J is TRBJ2-7 and V is TRBV6-1; D perhaps matches TRBD2 (6 bases). The CDR3 covers 14 residues. Trimming stripped 3 bases from V and 2 bases from J, with 11 bases between. CDR1 and CDR2 from the germline V gene are MNHNS and SASEGT. DNA of the CDR3: TGTGCCAGCAGTGAGCGGCGGGGACCCTACGAGCAGTACTTC. Protein sequence: CASSERRGPYEQYF.

This clone was detected only once. The V gene is TRBV21-1, the J gene TRBJ1-2; the listed D gene, TRBD1, was not tested against the DNA. TRBV21-1 is designated a pseudogene. This CDR3 contains 15 residues. CDR3 bases: TGTGCCAGCAGCAAAGTGGGCAGGTCCCCAGGGGGCTACACCTTC. Its protein is CASSKVGRSPGGYTF.

The J gene is TRBJ1-5, the V gene TRBV5-8; the D gene is possibly TRBD1 (5 bases). V lost 7 bases, J lost 5 bases, and 10 bases lay in between. This CDR3 is built from 12 residues. The germline gives CDR1 SGHTS, CDR2 YDEGEE. CDR3 loop: CASGTLYQPQHF. The DNA of the CDR3 is TGTGCCAGCGGGACTCTGTATCAGCCCCAGCATTTT.

This clone was seen only once. V and J are TRBV23-1 and TRBJ2-7; D ambiguous. TRBV23-1 is identified as an open reading frame with a role that is uncertain. V lost 8 bases and J 5 bases, leaving 13 bases between the germline ends. CDR3 length equals 12 residues. In nucleotides, the CDR3 is TGCGCCAGCCCCGGCAGCCCCAACGAGCAGTACGTC. Translation: CASPGSPNEQYV.

The chain couples TRBV7-2 to TRBJ1-5; TRBD1 agrees at 9 bases. The CDR3 loop spans 15 amino acids. Germline lookup yields CDR1 SGHTA and CDR2 FQGNSA. Trimming at V came to 5 bases and at J to 2 bases, leaving 4 bases not matched to a gene. The CDR3, as DNA: TGTGCCAGCAGCCCGACAGGGGGAGGCAATCAGCCCCAGCATTTT. This gives the protein CASSPTGGGNQPQHF.

The chain combines TRBV5-1 with TRBJ1-6; D gene ambiguous. Germline CDR1 SGHRS, CDR2 YFSETQ. This CDR3 has 15 residues. The germline V and J ends were trimmed by 0 bases and 10 bases, with 14 bases remaining between them. CDR3 sequence reads: CASSLDGASTSPLHF. The CDR3 nucleotides read TGCGCCAGCAGCTTGGACGGAGCAAGCACCTCACCCCTCCACTTT.

This clone was observed a handful of times. The DNA of the CDR3 is TGTGCCAGAAGCGCCCCCCCTAGCGTCCGATCCTCCTACGAGCAGTACGTC. Amino acid sequence: CARSAPPSVRSSYEQYV. The chain is built from TRBV5-3 and TRBJ2-7; a weak D match, TRBD2 (6 bases). TRBV5-3 is treated as an ORF (open reading frame) with a function not yet certain. The CDR3 consists of 17 residues. V gave up 4 bases and J gave up 0 bases, with 20 bases separating them.

The chain recombines TRBV4-3 with TRBJ1-4; D possibly corresponds to TRBD1 (6 bases). The CDR3 is 15 amino acids. The V and J ends lost 0 bases and 8 bases respectively, with 13 bases between them. Germline CDR1 reads LGHNA; CDR2 reads YSLEER. The DNA for the CDR3 is TGCGCCAGCAGCCAAGAAGGAGGGGGTCGGGAAAAACTGTTTTTT. Translated: CASSQEGGGREKLFF.

This chain joins TRBV18 and TRBJ1-1; TRBD1 agrees at 10 bases. Trimming cost V 3 bases and J 6 bases; bases outside gene matches: 16. Germline CDR1 and CDR2: KGHSH and LQKENI. The CDR3 consists of 18 residues. CDR3 sequence reads: CASSPLRGQGTALPEAFF. The CDR3 DNA is TGTGCCAGCTCACCCCTGCGGGGACAGGGGACCGCGTTGCCTGAAGCTTTCTTT.

The chain couples TRBV9 to TRBJ1-1; D unresolved. The V end lost 4 bases, the J end lost 1 base, and 8 bases lay between the germline ends. This CDR3 region has 13 residues. Germline V gene data show CDR1 as SGDLS and CDR2 as YYNGEE. The DNA for the CDR3 is TGTGCCAGCAGCTTTCAAGCGAACACTGAAGCTTTCTTT. Translated, it gives CASSFQANTEAFF.

J is TRBJ2-3 and V is TRBV5-8, with D perhaps matching TRBD1 (6 bases). The CDR3 covers 15 residues. Germline loops: CDR1 SGHTS, CDR2 YDEGEE. V dropped 0 bases and J dropped 2 bases, with 10 bases sitting between them. The CDR3 DNA reads as TGTGCCAGCAGCTTGGCGGGACATAACACAGATACGCAGTATTTT. This gives the protein CASSLAGHNTDTQYF.

The V and J genes are TRBV18 and TRBJ2-2; TRBD1 agrees at 11 bases. The J segment lost 7 bases and the V segment lost 2 bases, leaving 3 bases of the junction unmatched. CDR1 is KGHSH and CDR2 is LQKENI in the germline V gene. CDR3 size: 15 residues. The CDR3 is CASSPGQGADGELFF. In DNA form, the CDR3 reads TGTGCCAGCTCACCAGGACAGGGGGCAGACGGGGAGCTGTTTTTT. Full variable domain (rest looked up from reference TRBV18 and TRBJ2-2): NAGVMQNPRHLVRRRGQEARLRCSPMKGHSHVYWYRQLPEEGLKFMVYLQKENIIDESGMPKERFSAEFPKEGPSILRIQQVVRGDSAAYFCASSPGQGADGELFFGEGSRLTVL.

V usage is TRBV2 and J usage is TRBJ1-6; D is unclear. Germline V lookup: CDR1 SNHLY, CDR2 FYNNEI. Trimming left V 6 bases short and J 0 bases short, with 12 bases between. CDR3 length equals 16 residues. The CDR3 spells CASSGPRSSYNSPLHF. In nucleotides, the CDR3 is TGTGCCAGCAGCGGGCCTAGGAGCTCCTATAATTCACCCCTCCACTTT.

This clone was counted only a few times. V gene TRBV6-6 combines with J gene TRBJ2-7, with unresolved D. This CDR3 spans 12 amino acids. Germline V lookup: CDR1 MNHNY, CDR2 SVGAGI (reference sequence). Trimming took off 7 bases at V and 7 bases at J, with 14 bases between the two ends. The CDR3 nucleotides are TGTGCCAGCACCTACGTGACTGGGGAGCAGTACTTC. Its protein product is CASTYVTGEQYF.

V and J are TRBV5-1 and TRBJ1-5; D remains ambiguous. Trimming removed 0 bases from V and 0 bases from J, with 7 bases in between. The CDR3 loop spans 15 amino acids. Per germline, CDR1 SGHRS and CDR2 YFSETQ. CDR3 DNA sequence: TGCGCCAGCAGCTTGGATCATAATAGCAATCAGCCCCAGCATTTT. Translating it yields CASSLDHNSNQPQHF.

The rearrangement joins TRBV7-6 to TRBJ2-5, with 10 positions matching TRBD1. Germline CDR1 and CDR2: SGHVS and FNYEAQ. The CDR3 runs 15 residues. J lost 7 bases, V lost 4 bases, and 9 bases had no gene match. This chain's CDR3 is CASSSGDRGLGTQYF. DNA for the CDR3: TGTGCCAGCAGCTCGGGGGACAGGGGATTGGGGACCCAGTACTTC.

V is TRBV5-1 and J is TRBJ1-2; D possibly corresponds to TRBD1 (5 bases). The germline gives CDR1 SGHRS, CDR2 YFSETQ. The CDR3 length is 14 residues. V was cut by 3 bases and J by 8 bases, with 17 bases left in between. The chain's CDR3 is CASSSNTGFEGYTF. DNA of the CDR3: TGCGCCAGCAGCTCCAACACAGGTTTTGAAGGCTACACCTTC.

The CDR3 DNA reads TGTGCCAGCAGTGAAGAGGTGGGAGGGGGCAATCAGCCCCAGCATTTT. It yields the protein CASSEEVGGGNQPQHF. The chain employs TRBV6-1 and TRBJ1-5; maybe TRBD1 (5 bases). The CDR3 has 16 residues. Germline CDR1 and CDR2: MNHNS and SASEGT. V lost 1 base and J 2 bases, leaving 12 bases between the germline ends.

The chain links TRBV5-8 to TRBJ1-2; D possibly corresponds to TRBD1 (5 bases). The CDR3 covers 13 residues. CDR1 is SGHTS and CDR2 is YDEGEE in the germline V gene. V gave up 2 bases and J gave up 4 bases, with 9 bases separating them. The CDR3 loop reads CASSFGAGYGYTF. The CDR3 coding sequence is TGTGCCAGCAGCTTTGGGGCAGGCTATGGCTACACCTTC. The variable domain in full, completed from reference TRBV5-8 and TRBJ1-2, reads EAGVTQSPTHLIKTRGQQATLRCSPISGHTSVYWYQQALGLGLQFLLWYDEGEERNRGNFPPRFSGRQFPNYSSELNVNALELEDSALYLCASSFGAGYGYTFGSGTRLTVV.

The V gene is TRBV10-3, the J gene TRBJ2-3; weak D call: TRBD1 (5 bases). V was pared by 5 bases and J by 6 bases, with 12 bases between. Germline CDR1 and CDR2: ENHRY and SYGVKD. The CDR3 is made up of 13 amino acids. CDR3 in amino acids: CAISQGFGDTQYF. CDR3 coding DNA: TGTGCCATCAGTCAGGGTTTTGGGGATACGCAGTATTTT.

Comments on this clone: At one end the junction does not follow the germline gene, possibly because of a read error. The chain employs TRBV7-7 and TRBJ2-5; D possibly corresponds to TRBD2 (5 bases). Per germline, CDR1 SSHAT and CDR2 FNYEAQ (reference sequence). CDR3 length: 15 residues. The chain's CDR3 is CASSLGLTGQETQYF. The CDR3 DNA is TGTGCTAGCAGCTTAGGACTCACGGGCCAAGAGACCCAGTACTTC.

This CDR3 reads CASSSTYEQYF. For the CDR3, the DNA is TGTGCCAGCAGTTCCACCTACGAGCAGTACTTC. The chain links TRBV6-5 to TRBJ2-7; D call uncertain. V lost 4 bases, J lost 2 bases, and 3 bases lay in between. The CDR3 spans 11 residues. The germline CDR1 and CDR2 sequences are MNHEY and SVGAGI.

V usage is TRBV18 and J usage is TRBJ2-5, with D tentatively TRBD2 (5 bases). Looked up from germline, CDR1 is KGHSH and CDR2 is LQKENI. The CDR3 sequence is 13 residues long. V dropped 0 bases and J dropped 5 bases, with 7 bases sitting between them. CDR3 bases: TGTGCCAGCTCACCACCGAGAGGGGAGACCCAGTACTTC. Protein sequence: CASSPPRGETQYF. Using reference TRBV18 and TRBJ2-5 for the parts outside the CDR3, the full variable domain is NAGVMQNPRHLVRRRGQEARLRCSPMKGHSHVYWYRQLPEEGLKFMVYLQKENIIDESGMPKERFSAEFPKEGPSILRIQQVVRGDSAAYFCASSPPRGETQYFGPGTRLLVL.

This chain joins TRBV5-5 and TRBJ2-3; the D is unclear. In germline, CDR1 is SGHKS, CDR2 YYEKEE (reference sequence). V was clipped by 0 bases and J by 5 bases, with 7 bases between them. The CDR3 has 13 residues. This CDR3 is CASSLEEKDTQYF. The CDR3 bases are TGTGCCAGCAGCTTGGAGGAGAAAGATACGCAGTATTTT.

The CDR3 loop is CASSQGTGGLSGYTF. CDR3 in DNA: TGCGCCAGCAGCCAAGGTACAGGGGGGCTTTCAGGCTACACCTTC. This chain uses TRBV4-3 with TRBJ1-2; the match to TRBD1 covers 8 bases. The V segment lost 1 base and the J segment 8 bases; nucleotides outside the gene matches: 9. There are 15 residues in the CDR3. CDR1 and CDR2 (germline): LGHNA, YSLEER.

The chain joins TRBV11-1 to TRBJ2-2; TRBD1 might be the D (5 bases). Between the trimmed V and J ends, which lost 1 base and 1 base, there was a span of 7 bases. The CDR3 has 15 amino acids. Germline V gene lookup returns CDR1 SGHAT and CDR2 FQDESV (reference sequence). The CDR3 sequence is CASSLGRVNTGELFF. The DNA for the CDR3 is TGTGCCAGCAGCTTAGGCAGGGTGAACACCGGGGAGCTGTTTTTT.

The chain links TRBV7-2 to TRBJ1-3, with D possibly matching TRBD1 (5 bases). V shed 8 bases and J shed 3 bases, with 14 bases lying between them. The CDR3 length is 14 residues. From germline, CDR1 is SGHTA and CDR2 FQGNSA. The CDR3 reads CASRSGFGGNTIYF. CDR3 DNA: TGTGCCAGCCGCTCAGGGTTTGGTGGAAACACCATATATTTT.